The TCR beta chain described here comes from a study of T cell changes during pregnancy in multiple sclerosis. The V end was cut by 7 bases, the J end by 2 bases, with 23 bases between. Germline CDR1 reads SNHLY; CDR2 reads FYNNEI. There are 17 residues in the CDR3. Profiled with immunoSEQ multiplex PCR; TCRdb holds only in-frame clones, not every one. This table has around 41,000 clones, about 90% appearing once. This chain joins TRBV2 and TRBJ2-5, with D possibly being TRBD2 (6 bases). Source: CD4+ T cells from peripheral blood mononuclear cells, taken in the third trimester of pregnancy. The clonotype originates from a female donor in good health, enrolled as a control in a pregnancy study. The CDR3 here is CASTRSEPGLTQETQYF. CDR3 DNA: TGTGCCAGCACCCGGTCCGAGCCGGGACTGACTCAAGAGACCCAGTACTTC. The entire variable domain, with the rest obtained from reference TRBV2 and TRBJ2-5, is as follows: EPEVTQTPSHQVTQMGQEVILRCVPISNHLYFYWYRQILGQKVEFLVSFYNNEISEKSEIFDDQFSVERPDGSNFTLKIRSTKLEDSAMYFCASTRSEPGLTQETQYFGPGTRLLVL.